This entry features one TCR beta chain sequence. Its antigen is still unknown. These data belong to a study of cytomegalovirus exposure and HLA in healthy donors. The PCR employed 60 Vbeta primers together with 13 Jbeta primers. Repertoires were generated with immunoSEQ multiplex PCR, while TCRdb's copy carries only in-frame clones and drops some. The table includes 150,000 or so clones, around 67% detected once. Germline CDR1 SNHLY, CDR2 FYNNEI. The CDR3 runs 15 residues. Trimming took off 7 bases at V and 9 bases at J, with 19 bases between the two ends. Overall study results and limits: Reported results showed that the classifier diagnosed cytomegalovirus status with high specificity and sensitivity. For presence/absence analyses, sequencing depth was assumed to be roughly uniform across donors. Later analysis found that TCR beta chains associated with HLA were more clonally expanded than other, equally common chains. Donors belonging to an Asian-associated ancestry cluster reportedly showed fewer N-insertions in productive TCRs than the approximately 670-donor mean, according to what a later analysis found.

The specimen was PBMCs. The TCR comes from a woman between 18 and 30 years old in good health and CMV-seronegative. The chain has TRBV2 and TRBJ1-6; possible D gene TRBD1, 5 bases. This CDR3 is CASNRRQYSGSPLHF. The CDR3 region has the DNA TGTGCCAGCAACCGCCGACAGTATTCTGGTTCACCCCTCCACTTT. Full variable domain (outside the CDR3, taken from reference TRBV2 and TRBJ1-6): EPEVTQTPSHQVTQMGQEVILRCVPISNHLYFYWYRQILGQKVEFLVSFYNNEISEKSEIFDDQFSVERPDGSNFTLKIRSTKLEDSAMYFCASNRRQYSGSPLHFGNGTRLTVT.